Following are 21 T cell receptor beta chains from one sample sequenced in a study of Graves' ophthalmopathy and Graves' hyperthyroidism. Amplified TCR beta CDR3 regions were obtained using RNA transcripts as template. HTBI primers served in a first-round RT-PCR, which a second-round multiplex PCR followed. MiXCR was run by TCRdb on the multiplex PCR reads, yielding one entry per CDR3 protein. Among about 500,000 distinct CDR3 sequences listed, about 15% were seen once. The sequencing input was blood. All receptors derive from a woman in her thirties with Graves' ophthalmopathy.

The table lists this clonotype with many counts. The V call is TRBV6-1, the J call TRBJ2-7, with 9 bases aligning to TRBD1. CDR1 MNHNS and CDR2 SASEGT come from the germline V gene. The J segment lost 1 base and the V segment lost 10 bases, leaving 8 bases of the junction unmatched. The CDR3 covers 14 residues. CDR3 sequence: CATARGTGSYEQYF. The CDR3 nucleotides read TGTGCCACCGCCCGCGGGACAGGGTCCTACGAGCAGTACTTC.

This clonotype was picked up a small number of times. The chain joins TRBV14 to TRBJ1-2; no clear D. CDR3 length: 15 amino acids. CDR1 and CDR2 from the germline V gene are SGHDN and FVKESK. V lost 0 bases and J 0 bases, leaving 8 bases between the germline ends. Here the CDR3 reads CASSQDRAANYGYTF. The DNA for the CDR3 is TGTGCCAGCAGCCAAGATAGAGCGGCTAACTATGGCTACACCTTC.

This chain connects TRBV6-2 or TRBV6-3 to TRBJ1-5; 10 nucleotides agree with TRBD1. CDR3 length equals 18 residues. Germline values: CDR1 MNHEY, CDR2 SVGEGT. Germline trimming cut 0 bases from V and 1 base from J; bases unmatched to any gene: 6. CDR3 sequence: CASSYSLTGGLSNQPQHF. The CDR3, as DNA: TGTGCCAGCAGTTACTCGCTGACAGGGGGCTTGAGCAATCAGCCCCAGCATTTT.

A single count supports this clonotype. This chain connects TRBV20-1 to TRBJ1-6, with a tentative D call TRBD1 (6 bases). CDR3 size: 15 residues. V was pared by 0 bases and J by 7 bases, with 13 bases between. In germline, CDR1 is DFQATT, CDR2 SNEGSKA (reference sequence). The CDR3 coding sequence is TGCAGTGCTAGAGATCGTCGGCAGGGGAATTCACCCCTCCACTTT. It codes for CSARDRRQGNSPLHF.

There are many counts of this clonotype. In DNA, the CDR3 is TGTGCCAGCAGTATTCCCAGGGGCGCGATCTATGGCTACACCTTC. This sequence encodes CASSIPRGAIYGYTF. V usage is TRBV28 and J usage is TRBJ1-2; possibly TRBD1 for D (6 bases). Trimming shortened V by 5 bases and J by 4 bases, and 17 bases separated the two germline ends. The CDR3 has 15 amino acids. Germline CDR1 reads MDHEN; CDR2 reads SYDVKM.

This clonotype was recorded at least ten times. V gene TRBV6-5 combines with J gene TRBJ2-7; TRBD2 is a possible D gene (6 bases). The germline V gene encodes CDR1 MNHEY and CDR2 SVGAGI. CDR3 size: 18 residues. Trimming took 0 bases from V and 0 from J, leaving 18 bases between them. CDR3 amino acids: CASSYSSFSGPSSYEQYF. The CDR3, as DNA: TGTGCCAGCAGTTACTCGAGCTTTAGCGGCCCTAGCTCCTACGAGCAGTACTTC.

This clonotype was seen repeatedly, ten times or more. The rearrangement uses TRBV12-3 or TRBV12-4 and TRBJ1-1, with D unclear. The CDR3 contains 14 residues. The V end was cut by 5 bases, the J end by 5 bases, with 15 bases between. The CDR3 DNA follows: TGTGCCAGCAGTCCAACGGGTCCGGGTACTGAAGCTTTCTTT. Translated: CASSPTGPGTEAFF.

This clonotype was counted between two and nine times. The chain joins TRBV6-2 or TRBV6-3 to TRBJ2-5; TRBD2 matches 8 bases. CDR1 and CDR2 from the germline V gene are MNHEY and SVGEGT. The J segment lost 5 bases and the V segment lost 6 bases, leaving 11 bases of the junction unmatched. The CDR3 contains 15 residues. CDR3 amino acids: CASSFGSGGYETQYF. The CDR3 nucleotides read TGTGCCAGCAGCTTCGGGAGCGGGGGATACGAGACCCAGTACTTC.

This clonotype was seen once. The J gene is TRBJ1-1, the V gene TRBV12-3 or TRBV12-4; D is undetermined. The CDR3 is 16 amino acids. Deletions cut 2 bases from V and 1 base from J, with 14 bases between. CDR3 protein: CASSLYSRPGNTEAFF. CDR3 DNA: TGTGCCAGCAGTTTATATTCCAGGCCGGGGAACACTGAAGCTTTCTTT.

This clonotype was counted ten times or more. The chain is built from TRBV12-3 or TRBV12-4 and TRBJ2-5; TRBD1 or TRBD2 may be the D gene (5 bases each). The CDR3 spans 14 residues. Trimming took 3 bases from V and 5 from J, leaving 13 bases between them. In DNA, the CDR3 is TGTGCCAGCAGTTTCACGAGGGCAGGGGAGACCCAGTACTTC. This translates into CASSFTRAGETQYF.

This clonotype was seen a single time. The gene calls are TRBV6-1 and TRBJ2-5, with D tentatively TRBD2 (5 bases). Per the germline V gene, CDR1 is MNHNS and CDR2 is SASEGT. CDR3 length equals 13 residues. Trimming removed 8 bases from V and 5 bases from J, with 15 bases in between. DNA of the CDR3: TGTGCCAGCTCCTCGGGATTTTTCGAGACCCAGTACTTC. Protein product: CASSSGFFETQYF.

The sample holds many counts of this clonotype. This chain connects TRBV11-1 to TRBJ2-5; possibly TRBD1 for D (6 bases). Germline V gives CDR1 SGHAT, CDR2 FQDESV (reference sequence). The CDR3 loop spans 17 amino acids. Trimming stripped 4 bases from V and 0 bases from J, with 18 bases between. CDR3: CASSSAVGAAYQETQYF. The CDR3 DNA reads TGTGCCAGCAGCTCCGCCGTGGGGGCAGCGTACCAAGAGACCCAGTACTTC.

This clonotype was found many times. The chain joins TRBV11-2 to TRBJ1-2; TRBD1 agrees at 8 bases. In germline, CDR1 is SGHAT, CDR2 FQNNGV. With 5 bases clipped from V and 4 bases from J, the junction kept 3 bases outside the gene matches. This CDR3 has 13 amino acids. The CDR3 nucleotides are TGTGCCAGCAGCCTGGACAGGGTCTATGGCTACACCTTC. Translating it yields CASSLDRVYGYTF.

This clonotype appeared many times. This chain links TRBV7-8 with TRBJ2-2; no definite D call. Germline loops: CDR1 SGHVS, CDR2 FQNEAQ. With 10 bases removed from V and 0 bases from J, the gap between germline ends came to 0 bases. The CDR3 is made up of 10 amino acids. In DNA, the CDR3 is TGTGCCACGAACACCGGGGAGCTGTTTTTT. As protein: CATNTGELFF. Looking up the rest from reference TRBV7-8 and TRBJ2-2 gives the full variable domain: GAGVSQSPRYKVAKRGQDVALRCDPISGHVSLFWYQQALGQGPEFLTYFQNEAQLDKSGLPSDRFFAERPEGSVSTLKIQRTQQEDSAVYLCATNTGELFFGEGSRLTVL.

This clonotype was picked up many times. The V and J genes are TRBV7-2 and TRBJ2-5, with D tentatively TRBD2 (6 bases). Germline V gene sequence: CDR1 SGHTA, CDR2 FQGNSA. V lost 5 bases and J lost 2, with 9 bases in between. The CDR3 spans 13 residues. CDR3 nucleotide sequence: TGTGCCAGCAGCCGGGACTTACAAGAGACCCAGTACTTC. Translation: CASSRDLQETQYF.

Ten or more counts support this clonotype. The rearrangement joins TRBV5-1 to TRBJ2-7; TRBD2 is a possible D gene (6 bases). Germline CDR1 is SGHRS and CDR2 is YFSETQ. The ends were cut back, 4 bases at V and 6 bases at J, with 20 bases in the middle. The CDR3 extends over 15 amino acids. CDR3 DNA sequence: TGCGCCAGCAGCCCTACCTCGGAGGGATGGGCCGAGCAGTACTTC. Translation: CASSPTSEGWAEQYF.

This clonotype occurred a few times. This chain's CDR3 is CAKPRVNQPQHF. CDR3 coding DNA: TGTGCCAAACCCCGAGTCAATCAGCCCCAGCATTTT. V gene TRBV7-9 combines with J gene TRBJ1-5; D is undetermined. CDR3 size: 12 residues. CDR1 is SEHNR and CDR2 is FQNEAQ in the germline V gene (reference sequence). The V end was cut by 10 bases, the J end by 3 bases, with 10 bases between.

This clonotype was seen at least ten times. The CDR3 spells CASSLRPYASGPLGANVLTF. The DNA of the CDR3 is TGTGCCAGCAGTTTAAGGCCCTACGCTAGCGGTCCCCTGGGGGCCAACGTCCTGACTTTC. The rearrangement uses TRBV28 and TRBJ2-6; 7 positions match TRBD2. Trimming removed 2 bases from V and 4 bases from J; junction bases left unmatched: 17. The CDR3 extends over 20 amino acids. Germline CDR1 reads MDHEN; CDR2 reads SYDVKM.

This clonotype was seen ten or more times. CDR3 sequence: CATSDAGLTSNQPQHF. The DNA of the CDR3 is TGTGCCACCAGTGATGCGGGACTTACCAGCAATCAGCCCCAGCATTTT. The V call is TRBV24-1, the J call TRBJ1-5, with D perhaps matching TRBD1 (5 bases). The CDR3 sequence is 16 residues long. V was trimmed by 3 bases and J by 1 base, leaving 12 bases between them. Per germline, CDR1 KGHDR and CDR2 SFDVKD.

For this clonotype: This may be a read error: a much more frequent sequence differs by one nucleotide. The chain has TRBV6-2 or TRBV6-3 and TRBJ2-5; 10 bases match TRBD2. The CDR3 covers 15 residues. The germline CDR1 and CDR2 sequences are MNHEY and SVGEGT. CDR3 region: CASSPLAGYREIQYF. In nucleotides, the CDR3 is TGTGCCAGCAGTCCACTAGCGGGATATCGTGAGATCCAGTACTTC.

This clonotype has ten or more counts. The chain carries TRBV27 and TRBJ2-7; the match to TRBD2 covers 7 bases. The ends lost 6 bases at V and 2 bases at J; junction bases unmatched: 7. The length of the CDR3 is 14 residues. Germline loops: CDR1 MNHEY, CDR2 SMNVEV (reference sequence). As DNA, the CDR3 is TGTGCCAGCAGACCCCGGGGGGTAACCTACGAGCAGTACTTC. Translated: CASRPRGVTYEQYF.